The 27 T cell receptor beta chains reported below all come from one sample, sequenced in a study of T-cell memory formation after mild COVID-19. One entry per CDR3 protein, called by TCRdb with MiXCR from the 5' RACE reads. The profile shows 350,000 to 400,000 distinct CDR3 sequences, roughly 21% of them singletons. Input material: PBMCs or a T cell subset sorted from them (not recorded which). The receptors shown here come from an adult woman who had mild COVID-19 (a few samples of this study predate the infection). Cell type and time point are not known.

This clonotype was observed a few times. This rearrangement joins TRBV6-5 to TRBJ1-1, with D uncertain. Trimming shortened V by 5 bases and J by 4 bases, and 14 bases separated the two germline ends. This CDR3 spans 14 amino acids. CDR1 and CDR2 from the germline V gene are MNHEY and SVGAGI. CDR3 DNA: TGTGCCAGCAGTGCATCTTACGCGGGCACTGAAGCTTTCTTT. The encoded protein is CASSASYAGTEAFF.

The J gene is TRBJ1-2, the V gene TRBV10-3, with 7 bases identical to TRBD1. This CDR3 is built from 13 residues. The germline CDR1 and CDR2 sequences are ENHRY and SYGVKD. V trimming: 10 bases; J trimming: 4 bases; junction bases outside the gene matches: 9. CDR3 bases: TGTGCCACCTCGACAGGGTCGCCCTATGGCTACACCTTC. This translates into CATSTGSPYGYTF.

The chain uses TRBV15 and TRBJ2-7; TRBD1 matches 8 bases. In germline, CDR1 is LNHNV, CDR2 YYDKDF (reference sequence). CDR3 length: 14 amino acids. Unmatched junction bases numbered 7, after V lost 5 bases and J lost 4 bases. The CDR3 protein is CATSDRDRIYEQYF. The CDR3 DNA follows: TGTGCCACCAGCGACCGGGACAGGATTTACGAGCAGTACTTC.

This chain joins TRBV12-3 or TRBV12-4 and TRBJ2-3; 8 nucleotides line up with TRBD2. V lost 11 bases to trimming and J lost 7 bases; unmatched junction nucleotides: 11. The CDR3 is 13 residues long. This CDR3 reads CAGSGETMHTQYF. DNA of the CDR3: TGTGCCGGTAGCGGGGAGACAATGCATACGCAGTATTTT.

This clonotype was picked up a small number of times. This rearrangement joins TRBV5-1 to TRBJ2-7; D gene unclear. The CDR3 extends over 14 amino acids. Trimming removed 4 bases from V and 2 bases from J, with 13 bases in between. The V gene's germline CDR1 is SGHRS and CDR2 YFSETQ. The CDR3 reads CASSLNGHPYEQYF. In DNA, the CDR3 is TGCGCCAGCAGCCTGAACGGCCACCCCTACGAGCAGTACTTC.

This chain connects TRBV30 to TRBJ1-1, with 7 bases identical to TRBD1. Germline V CDR1 and CDR2: GTSNPN, SVGIG (reference sequence). V lost 2 bases, J lost 3 bases, and 15 bases stayed unmatched. CDR3 size: 17 residues. CDR3: CAWSRRQGLTRDTEAFF. The CDR3 DNA is TGTGCCTGGAGTCGACGACAGGGACTCACGAGGGACACTGAAGCTTTCTTT.

This clonotype was picked up a small number of times. This sequence joins TRBV6-5 and TRBJ2-5; TRBD1 matches 8 bases. V shed 2 bases, J shed 7 bases, and the junction held 9 bases outside the gene matches. Germline CDR1 MNHEY, CDR2 SVGAGI. This CDR3 has 15 amino acids. DNA of the CDR3: TGTGCCAGCAGTTACGACAGGGGAGTCCCTGGGACCCAGTACTTC. Translating it yields CASSYDRGVPGTQYF.

The chain couples TRBV7-2 to TRBJ1-1; D is unresolved. Germline assignment: CDR1 SGHTA and CDR2 FQGNSA. This CDR3 spans 14 amino acids. V was cut by 5 bases and J by 5 bases, with 15 bases left in between. Written as DNA, the CDR3 is TGTGCCAGCAGCACCCCGGTAGGCCTTACTGAAGCTTTCTTT. Protein product: CASSTPVGLTEAFF.

The rearrangement links TRBV4-1 to TRBJ2-2, with D uncertain. V was pared by 0 bases and J by 3 bases, with 5 bases between. The CDR3 contains 14 residues. The germline V gene has CDR1 MGHRA and CDR2 YSYEKL. CDR3: CASSQERYTGELFF. Written as DNA, the CDR3 is TGCGCCAGCAGCCAAGAGAGGTACACCGGGGAGCTGTTTTTT.

This clonotype was observed a handful of times. The chain is built from TRBV6-5 and TRBJ1-1; 7 positions match TRBD1. The germline V gene encodes CDR1 MNHEY and CDR2 SVGAGI. The CDR3 sequence is 14 residues long. V lost 3 bases, J lost 4 bases, and 5 bases stayed unmatched. CDR3 residues: CASSYSDRVTEAFF. CDR3 bases: TGTGCCAGCAGTTATTCAGACAGGGTCACTGAAGCTTTCTTT.

The V gene is TRBV7-2, the J gene TRBJ2-1; D is unclear. The CDR3 is 13 amino acids. Trimming removed 5 bases at V and 3 bases at J, with 8 bases between. Germline V gene lookup returns CDR1 SGHTA and CDR2 FQGNSA. The CDR3 spells CASSHSGYNEQFF. The DNA of the CDR3 is TGTGCCAGCAGCCATTCTGGCTACAATGAGCAGTTCTTC.

The table lists this clonotype with a few counts. The J gene is TRBJ2-4, the V gene TRBV6-6; no firm D call. V lost 6 bases, J lost 6 bases, and 12 bases lay in between. CDR1 and CDR2 from the germline V gene are MNHNY and SVGAGI (reference sequence). The CDR3 is 13 residues long. As DNA, the CDR3 is TGTGCCAGCAGGAGTGGTTCTTTAAACATTCAGTACTTC. It encodes CASRSGSLNIQYF.

This clonotype was seen more than once but under ten times. The rearrangement joins TRBV7-9 to TRBJ2-3; tentative D call: TRBD2 (7 bases). This CDR3 contains 15 residues. The germline gives CDR1 SEHNR, CDR2 FQNEAQ (reference sequence). V gave up 0 bases and J gave up 4 bases, with 11 bases separating them. The DNA of the CDR3 is TGTGCCAGCAGCTTAGCTGTCGGGGGGCCAGATACGCAGTATTTT. It yields the protein CASSLAVGGPDTQYF.

This chain uses TRBV7-2 with TRBJ1-2, with a tentative D call TRBD1 (6 bases). Trimming cost V 5 bases and J 3 bases, with 16 bases left between them. This CDR3 comprises 15 residues. Germline CDR1 is SGHTA and CDR2 is FQGNSA. The CDR3 bases are TGTGCCAGCAGCCCCCAGACAGGAGTTGACTATGGCTACACCTTC. This encodes CASSPQTGVDYGYTF.

A few counts support this clonotype. The CDR3 reads CASSSWTGTYEQYF. DNA for the CDR3: TGTGCCAGCAGTTCCTGGACAGGGACCTACGAGCAGTACTTC. The chain couples TRBV7-2 to TRBJ2-7, with 8 bases that match TRBD1. The CDR3 has 14 residues. Germline CDR1 reads SGHTA; CDR2 reads FQGNSA. With V trimmed by 6 bases and J by 2 bases, 6 bases remained unmatched. Filled out from reference TRBV7-2 and TRBJ2-7, the complete variable domain reads GAGVSQSPSNKVTEKGKDVELRCDPISGHTALYWYRQSLGQGLEFLIYFQGNSAPDKSGLPSDRFSAERTGGSVSTLTIQRTQQEDSAVYLCASSSWTGTYEQYFGPGTRLTVT.

V is TRBV20-1 and J is TRBJ1-3, with 7 bases aligning to TRBD1. Germline V gene data show CDR1 as DFQATT and CDR2 as SNEGSKA (reference sequence). The CDR3 is made up of 19 amino acids. Losses at the gene ends were 0 bases for V and 0 bases for J; bases not matched to a gene: 14. This CDR3 reads CSARDLGTASTLSGNTIYF. The CDR3 coding sequence is TGCAGTGCTAGAGATCTGGGGACAGCCTCTACTCTCTCTGGAAACACCATATATTTT.

The CDR3, as DNA: TGCGCCAGCAGCCAAAAATTTTCAGGGGGCTTCGACGAGCAGTACTTC. Amino acid sequence: CASSQKFSGGFDEQYF. V and J are TRBV4-3 and TRBJ2-7; TRBD1 aligns across 8 bases. The germline V gene has CDR1 LGHNA and CDR2 YSLEER. V was clipped by 2 bases and J by 5 bases; unmatched bases: 11. The CDR3 length is 16 residues.

This clonotype was observed a few times. This chain connects TRBV7-9 to TRBJ2-1; 7 bases fit TRBD2. There are 18 residues in the CDR3. Germline CDR1 reads SEHNR; CDR2 reads FQNEAQ (reference sequence). V was clipped by 4 bases and J by 4 bases; unmatched bases: 16. In DNA form, the CDR3 reads TGTGCCAGCAGCTCTGGGGGGGGGAAACCCCTCACGTACAATGAGCAGTTCTTC. It specifies CASSSGGGKPLTYNEQFF.

This chain links TRBV3-1 with TRBJ2-2; TRBD2 matches at 15 bases. With 4 bases clipped from V and 2 bases from J, the junction kept 5 bases outside the gene matches. The CDR3 sequence is 18 residues long. The V gene's germline CDR1 is LGHDT and CDR2 YNNKEL (reference sequence). The CDR3: CASSPGLAGGSNTGELFF. DNA for the CDR3: TGTGCCAGCAGCCCCGGACTAGCGGGGGGGTCCAACACCGGGGAGCTGTTTTTT.

The chain links TRBV5-1 to TRBJ1-1, with no clear D. The CDR3 is 14 residues long. Germline V gene sequence: CDR1 SGHRS, CDR2 YFSETQ. Trimming cost V 0 bases and J 7 bases, with 13 bases left between them. The chain's CDR3 is CASSLAAGSGEAFF. CDR3 DNA sequence: TGCGCCAGCAGCTTGGCCGCGGGGAGCGGTGAAGCTTTCTTT.

This chain links TRBV30 with TRBJ2-1, with D unclear. The CDR3 has 11 residues. V was clipped by 2 bases and J by 4 bases, with 3 bases between them. Germline V CDR1 and CDR2: GTSNPN, SVGIG (reference sequence). CDR3 sequence: CAWSRYNEQFF. DNA for the CDR3: TGTGCCTGGAGTAGGTACAATGAGCAGTTCTTC.

This clonotype has a single count. The J gene is TRBJ2-3, the V gene TRBV10-3, with D maybe TRBD2 (6 bases). Germline V gene lookup returns CDR1 ENHRY and CDR2 SYGVKD. The CDR3 has 13 amino acids. Trimming took off 6 bases at V and 2 bases at J, with 9 bases between the two ends. The CDR3 loop is CAISPGDTDTQYF. The CDR3 nucleotides are TGTGCCATCAGCCCGGGGGACACAGATACGCAGTATTTT.

This clonotype was observed at least ten times. The chain has TRBV7-3 and TRBJ2-1, with TRBD2 as a possible D gene (6 bases). CDR3 size: 16 residues. Trimming took off 6 bases at V and 0 bases at J, with 15 bases between the two ends. Germline CDR1 and CDR2: SGHTA and FQGTGA. CDR3 DNA sequence: TGTGCCAGCAGTCCGACTAGAGTTGGCTCCTACAATGAGCAGTTCTTC. Residues: CASSPTRVGSYNEQFF. Together with reference TRBV7-3 and TRBJ2-1, the CDR3 gives the full variable domain: GAGVSQTPSNKVTEKGKYVELRCDPISGHTALYWYRQSLGQGPEFLIYFQGTGAADDSGLPNDRFFAVRPEGSVSTLKIQRTERGDSAVYLCASSPTRVGSYNEQFFGPGTRLTVL.

The chain combines TRBV6-5 with TRBJ1-2; D is uncertain. The CDR3 has 14 amino acids. Trimming cost V 4 bases and J 4 bases, with 13 bases left between them. Germline CDR1 MNHEY, CDR2 SVGAGI. CDR3 DNA sequence: TGTGCCAGCAGTTTCCTCGGACGTACCTATGGCTACACCTTC. Protein product: CASSFLGRTYGYTF.

The CDR3 DNA reads TGTGCCAGCAGCACCTCAAGTGACAGGGGAGTAGGCTACACCTTC. Translating it yields CASSTSSDRGVGYTF. This rearrangement joins TRBV7-9 to TRBJ1-2, with 8 bases matching TRBD1. The CDR3 is made up of 15 amino acids. V trimming: 5 bases; J trimming: 8 bases; junction bases outside the gene matches: 13. Germline assignment: CDR1 SEHNR and CDR2 FQNEAQ (reference sequence). Full variable domain (missing parts from reference TRBV7-9 and TRBJ1-2): DTGVSQNPRHKITKRGQNVTFRCDPISEHNRLYWYRQTLGQGPEFLTYFQNEAQLEKSRLLSDRFSAERPKGSFSTLEIQRTEQGDSAMYLCASSTSSDRGVGYTFGSGTRLTVV.

The chain combines TRBV5-4 with TRBJ1-1, with D possibly matching TRBD1 (5 bases). Trimming left V 4 bases short and J 5 bases short, with 21 bases between. CDR3 length: 16 residues. CDR1 and CDR2 from the germline V gene are SGHNT and YYREEE (reference sequence). DNA of the CDR3: TGTGCCAGCAGCCACTGGACATCGACGGAGAGTACTGAAGCTTTCTTT. Translated: CASSHWTSTESTEAFF.

The genes are TRBV7-9 and TRBJ2-7; no firm D call. Trimming left V 5 bases short and J 0 bases short, with 14 bases between. The CDR3 is 15 residues long. The germline V gene has CDR1 SEHNR and CDR2 FQNEAQ (reference sequence). CDR3 DNA sequence: TGTGCCAGCAGCGCTTTGCAGTCGTACTCCTACGAGCAGTACTTC. It specifies CASSALQSYSYEQYF.